This T cell receptor (beta chain) was retrieved from a study of shared clonotypes between healthy human individuals. Notes on the study in general: Sampling was confined to blood; repertoires within tissues likely differ. Genetic and exposure-history diversity was limited by the few donors.

As for this clone: Its matching antigen is unknown. The same CDR3 arises from other DNA sequences in this sample as well.

The germline V and J ends were trimmed by 5 bases and 2 bases, with 5 bases remaining between them. The CDR3 extends over 12 amino acids. Germline-derived CDR1 and CDR2 are SEHNR and FQNEAQ (reference sequence). An assay was performed, and its level was deep. Only in-frame clones appear in the TCRdb table, and some are missing; sequencing was by immunoSEQ multiplex PCR. The sample lists millions of clones, 80% to 95% occurring once. The rearrangement uses TRBV7-9 and TRBJ2-3; D is unresolved. The sample taken for sequencing was naive CD4+ T cells from PBMCs. Subset defined: CD45RA+ positively selected. The TCR sequence derives from a man younger than 30 in good health. Some clones in this sample may be carry-over from other donors' samples. Written as DNA, the CDR3 is TGTGCCAGCAGCAGGACCACAGATACGCAGTATTTT. Amino acid sequence: CASSRTTDTQYF.